This T cell receptor (beta chain) was recorded in a study of CD8 T cells in ankylosing spondylitis listed by TCRdb under 2017. In the study overall: T cell receptor beta repertoires were profiled in healthy donors and ankylosing spondylitis patients so that disease-linked TCR variants could be found. Peripheral blood was sampled, and synovial fluid was also collected from ankylosing spondylitis patients. The full study cohort comprised 25 ankylosing spondylitis patients and approximately 100 healthy donors.

With regard to this clonotype: Its antigen is not yet known. There are no base qualities to consult, and no much larger clone falls within one base.

Germline trimming amounts to 6 bases on V and 0 bases on J, with 17 as the count of junction bases outside the gene matches. Its CDR3 holds 20 amino acids, cysteine through phenylalanine. Only the CDR3 region is kept as DNA, spanning 60 bases read in frame from base 1. In the germline V gene (reference sequence), CDR1 corresponds to DFQATT and CDR2 to SNEGSKA. The study at large found these results: Some motif variants were previously reported in synovial fluid and blood of reactive arthritis patients, suggesting common disease-initiation mechanisms. A TCR beta motif made up of roughly eight highly homologous amino acid variants appeared to be characteristic of blood from ankylosing spondylitis patients. The disease-linked clones were reported as significantly enriched in matched synovial fluid samples from ankylosing spondylitis patients. The disease-linked clones showed a CD8+ phenotype and occurred at relatively low frequencies in peripheral blood.

Sequencing used an Illumina HiSeq 2500. TCR beta libraries were prepared by quantitative 5'-RACE with molecular barcodes. The original methods were these. A new computational method, built on a probabilistic model of VDJ rearrangement, was used to identify disease-linked TCR variants. Starting from the raw public reads, TCRdb applied fastp trimming at Q25, assembled clones with MiXCR and retained in-frame beta chains. Each CDR3 protein appears once, grouped with its most common genes and DNA. TCRdb, rather than the study authors, made the V and J calls. This sample has over 600,000 distinct CDR3 sequences in its table, and roughly 19% of those were observed once. Approximately 18% of the sample is held by the ten biggest clonotypes.

Material: blood, either unsorted or a sorted T cell fraction (not recorded which). This TCR was sampled from a male donor with ankylosing spondylitis. The chain joins TRBV20-1 to TRBJ1-6, and TRBD1 matches 10 of the central bases. The DNA sequence is given as TGCAGTGCCACGGACAGGGGGGGACCTATGCCTCGCTCCTATAATTCACCCCTCCACTTT. This is translated as CSATDRGGPMPRSYNSPLHF.